This TCR beta chain was identified in a study of T cell responses to AZD1222 COVID-19 vaccine. Regarding the study as a whole: A reported finding is that nearly half of spike-specific TCRs target unmutated variant regions.

This CDR3 is 13 amino acids long. Trimming removed 5 bases at V and 6 bases at J, with 12 bases between. CDR1 is MNHEY and CDR2 is SMNVEV in the germline V gene (reference sequence). Some second doses came at about 4 weeks and others at about 12 weeks; these were pooled. Profiled with immunoSEQ multiplex PCR; TCRdb holds only in-frame clones, not every one. The top ten clones hold approximately 1.2% of a sample with 150,000 to 200,000 clones, roughly 90% of them seen once. Only one count was recorded for this clone. The antigen is undetermined. The chain links TRBV27 to TRBJ2-3; D remains ambiguous. Specimen: peripheral blood, collected 28 days after the second AZD1222 dose. The sequence came from an adult who received the AZD1222 COVID-19 vaccine. This CDR3 reads CASSPSARDTQYF. The CDR3 DNA is TGTGCCAGCAGTCCTTCCGCCAGGGATACGCAGTATTTT.